The 10 T cell receptor beta chains reported below all come from one sample, sequenced in a study of shared clonotypes between healthy human individuals. The protocol was immunoSEQ multiplex PCR, while the TCRdb copy is restricted to in-frame clones and leaves out a portion. The sample includes fewer than 600,000 clones, around 80% seen only once; the top ten take about 12%. Sequenced material: PBMCs. The receptors derive from a woman aged 40-49 years in good health. Some clones in this sample may be carry-over from other donors' samples.

The chain carries TRBV20-1 and TRBJ2-5, with D hard to call. Germline V lookup: CDR1 DFQATT, CDR2 SNEGSKA (reference sequence). Trimming left V 6 bases short and J 4 bases short, with 9 bases between. The CDR3 contains 11 residues. The CDR3 sequence is CSADHGETQYF. The CDR3 DNA follows: TGCAGTGCCGATCATGGAGAGACCCAGTACTTC.

This clone was picked up a small number of times. The chain recombines TRBV7-9 with TRBJ2-7, with 8 bases identical to TRBD1. V lost 7 bases, J lost 6 bases, and 5 bases stayed unmatched. The CDR3 is 12 residues long. Looked up from germline, CDR1 is SEHNR and CDR2 is FQNEAQ (reference sequence). CDR3 protein: CASTLGTGEQYF. CDR3 nucleotides: TGTGCCAGCACCCTTGGGACAGGCGAGCAGTACTTC.

The chain couples TRBV10-3 to TRBJ2-3; 9 bases are shared with TRBD2. The CDR3 is 15 amino acids. Germline CDR1 is ENHRY and CDR2 is SYGVKD. The junction had 6 bases not matched to a gene; V was cut back by 1 base and J by 7 bases. CDR3 amino acids: CAISELAGGPHTQYF. CDR3 in DNA: TGTGCCATCAGTGAGTTGGCGGGAGGGCCGCATACGCAGTATTTT.

The chain joins TRBV2 to TRBJ2-1; 12 bases fit TRBD2. Germline-derived CDR1 and CDR2 are SNHLY and FYNNEI. J gave up 7 bases and V 5 bases, and 3 bases lay outside the gene matches. CDR3 length equals 14 residues. The CDR3 here is CASSKGLAGNEQFF. The DNA for the CDR3 is TGTGCCAGCAGTAAAGGACTAGCGGGGAATGAGCAGTTCTTC.

CDR3 coding DNA: TGTGCCAGCAGCGCAGGTGGCAGGGGGTCCGGTGAAGCTTTCTTT. It yields the protein CASSAGGRGSGEAFF. The V and J genes are TRBV5-4 and TRBJ1-1, with 7 bases fitting TRBD1. With 4 bases clipped from V and 7 bases from J, the junction kept 13 bases outside the gene matches. The germline CDR1 and CDR2 sequences are SGHNT and YYREEE (reference sequence). The CDR3 is 15 residues long.

CDR3 in amino acids: CASTTQVASGYTF. CDR3 coding DNA: TGTGCCAGTACTACACAGGTCGCGAGTGGCTACACCTTC. The genes are TRBV19 and TRBJ1-2, with D possibly matching TRBD1 (5 bases). The germline V gene encodes CDR1 LNHDA and CDR2 SQIVND (reference sequence). Trimming took off 7 bases at V and 7 bases at J, with 16 bases between the two ends. This CDR3 is 13 amino acids long.

The chain has TRBV5-1 and TRBJ2-7, with 11 nucleotides matching TRBD1. The CDR3 length is 16 residues. V was clipped by 3 bases and J by 3 bases; unmatched bases: 8. Germline CDR1 reads SGHRS; CDR2 reads YFSETQ. CDR3 amino acids: CASSWGTGTGGYEQYF. Written as DNA, the CDR3 is TGCGCCAGCAGCTGGGGCACCGGGACAGGGGGCTACGAGCAGTACTTC.

The chain recombines TRBV11-3 with TRBJ2-3; a weak D match, TRBD2 (7 bases). With 5 bases removed from V and 0 bases from J, the gap between germline ends came to 12 bases. This CDR3 region has 15 residues. From germline, CDR1 is SGHNT and CDR2 YENEEA. In DNA form, the CDR3 reads TGTGCCAGCAGCAGAGGGGGAGGGAGCACAGATACGCAGTATTTT. Protein: CASSRGGGSTDTQYF.

This clone appeared a single time. This chain joins TRBV11-2 and TRBJ2-4, with D perhaps TRBD2 (6 bases). Germline CDR1 reads SGHAT; CDR2 reads FQNNGV. With 2 bases removed from V and 0 bases from J, the gap between germline ends came to 14 bases. This CDR3 region has 17 residues. The CDR3 spells CASSLNRDGGAKNIQYF. For the CDR3, the DNA is TGTGCCAGCAGCTTAAACCGGGACGGGGGAGCCAAAAACATTCAGTACTTC.

The chain has TRBV18 and TRBJ2-1; 9 positions match TRBD2. In germline, CDR1 is KGHSH, CDR2 LQKENI. V lost 6 bases to trimming and J lost 7 bases; unmatched junction nucleotides: 10. The CDR3 spans 15 residues. As DNA, the CDR3 is TGTGCCAGCTCCATTGGCGGGAGGGTCCCTAATGAGCAGTTCTTC. It translates to CASSIGGRVPNEQFF.